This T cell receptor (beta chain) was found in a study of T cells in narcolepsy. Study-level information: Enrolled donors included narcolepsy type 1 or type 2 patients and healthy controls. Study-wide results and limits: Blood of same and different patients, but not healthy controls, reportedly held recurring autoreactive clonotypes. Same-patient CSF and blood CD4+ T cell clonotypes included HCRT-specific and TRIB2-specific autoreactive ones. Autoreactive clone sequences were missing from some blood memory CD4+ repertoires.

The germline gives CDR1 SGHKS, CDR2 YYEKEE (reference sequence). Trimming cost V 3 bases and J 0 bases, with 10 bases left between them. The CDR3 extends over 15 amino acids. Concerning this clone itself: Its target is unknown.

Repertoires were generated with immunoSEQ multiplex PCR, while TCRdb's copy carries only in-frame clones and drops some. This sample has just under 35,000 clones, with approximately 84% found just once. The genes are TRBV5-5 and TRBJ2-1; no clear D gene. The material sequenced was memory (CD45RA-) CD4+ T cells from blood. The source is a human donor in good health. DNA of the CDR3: TGTGCCAGCAGCTCAAGGATGAGCTCCTACAATGAGCAGTTCTTC. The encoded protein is CASSSRMSSYNEQFF.